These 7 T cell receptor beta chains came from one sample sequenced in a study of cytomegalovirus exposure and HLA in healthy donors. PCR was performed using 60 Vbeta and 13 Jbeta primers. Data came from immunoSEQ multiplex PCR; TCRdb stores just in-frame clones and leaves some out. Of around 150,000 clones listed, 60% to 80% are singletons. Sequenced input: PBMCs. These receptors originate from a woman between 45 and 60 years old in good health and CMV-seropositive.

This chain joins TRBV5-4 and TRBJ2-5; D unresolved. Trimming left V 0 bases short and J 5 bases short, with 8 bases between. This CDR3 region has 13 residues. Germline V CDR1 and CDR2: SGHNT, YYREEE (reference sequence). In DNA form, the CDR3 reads TGTGCCAGCAGCTTGGATCCCGGGGAGACCCAGTACTTC. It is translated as CASSLDPGETQYF.

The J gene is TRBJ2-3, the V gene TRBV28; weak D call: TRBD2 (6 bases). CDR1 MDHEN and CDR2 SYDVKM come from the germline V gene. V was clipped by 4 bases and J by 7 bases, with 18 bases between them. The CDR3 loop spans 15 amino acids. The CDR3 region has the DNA TGTGCCAGCAGTTCTTCAGCGGGCGTGGGGAATACGCAGTATTTT. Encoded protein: CASSSSAGVGNTQYF.

The CDR3 sequence is CSPGQGRCNQPQHF. The CDR3 DNA reads TGCAGCCCAGGACAGGGGAGGTGCAATCAGCCCCAGCATTTT. The chain recombines TRBV29-1 with TRBJ1-5, with 9 bases aligning to TRBD1. Germline V gene sequence: CDR1 SQVTM, CDR2 ANQGSEA. The CDR3 extends over 14 amino acids. Unmatched junction bases numbered 7, after V lost 8 bases and J lost 2 bases.

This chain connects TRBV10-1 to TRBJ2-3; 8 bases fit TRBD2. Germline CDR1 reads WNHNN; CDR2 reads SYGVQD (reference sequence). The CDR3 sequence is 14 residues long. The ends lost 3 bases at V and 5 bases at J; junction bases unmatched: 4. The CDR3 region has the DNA TGCGCCAGCAGTGACCTAGCGGGTGGAGATACGCAGTATTTT. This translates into CASSDLAGGDTQYF.

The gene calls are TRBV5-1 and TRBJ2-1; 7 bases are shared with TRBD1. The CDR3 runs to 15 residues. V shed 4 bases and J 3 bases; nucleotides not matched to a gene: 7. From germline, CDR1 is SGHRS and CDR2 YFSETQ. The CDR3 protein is CASSPTGQIYNEQFF. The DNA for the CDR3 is TGCGCCAGCAGCCCAACGGGACAGATCTACAATGAGCAGTTCTTC.

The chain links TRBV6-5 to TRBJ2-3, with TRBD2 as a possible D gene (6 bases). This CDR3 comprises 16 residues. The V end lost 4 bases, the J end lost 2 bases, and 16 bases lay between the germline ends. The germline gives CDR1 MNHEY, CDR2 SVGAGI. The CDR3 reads CASSSRGPPHTDTQYF. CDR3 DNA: TGTGCCAGCAGTTCGCGGGGCCCTCCTCACACAGATACGCAGTATTTT.

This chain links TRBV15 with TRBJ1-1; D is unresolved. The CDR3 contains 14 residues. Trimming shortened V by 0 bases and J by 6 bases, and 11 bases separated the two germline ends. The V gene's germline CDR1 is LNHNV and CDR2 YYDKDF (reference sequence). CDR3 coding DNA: TGTGCCACCAGCAGAGACACGAGAGCGGCTGAAGCTTTCTTT. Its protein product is CATSRDTRAAEAFF.